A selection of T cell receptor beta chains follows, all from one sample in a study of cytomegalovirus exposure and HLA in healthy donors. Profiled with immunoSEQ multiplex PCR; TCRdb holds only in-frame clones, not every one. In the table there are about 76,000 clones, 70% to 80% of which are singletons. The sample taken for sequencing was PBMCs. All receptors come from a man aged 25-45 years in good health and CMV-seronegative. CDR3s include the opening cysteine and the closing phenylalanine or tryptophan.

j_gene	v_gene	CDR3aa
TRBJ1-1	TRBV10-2	CASTLPGPNTEAFF
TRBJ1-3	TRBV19	CASRATGTGNTIYF
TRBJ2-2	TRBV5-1	CASSFLTGELFF
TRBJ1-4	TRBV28	CASSLRFLRANEKLFF
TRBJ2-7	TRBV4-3	CASSKDTGGYSYEQYF
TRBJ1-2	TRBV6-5	CASNDRRNYGYTF
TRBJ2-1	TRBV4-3	CASSQELRSSYNEQFF
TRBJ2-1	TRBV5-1	CASSLATGSSALNEQFF
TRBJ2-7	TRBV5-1	CASSWSTGTYEQYF
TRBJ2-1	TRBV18	CASSRGLAENWNEQFF
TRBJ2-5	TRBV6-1	CASRESAGGQETQYF
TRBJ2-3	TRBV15	CATMRLGTDTQYF
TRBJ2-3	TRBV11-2	CASTPGVDTQYF
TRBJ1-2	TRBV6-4	CASSEVGGAGGYTF
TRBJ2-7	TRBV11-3	CASSSGTGAYEQYF
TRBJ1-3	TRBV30	CASKGQGSGNTIYF
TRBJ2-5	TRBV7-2	CASSPRRSGGPETQYF
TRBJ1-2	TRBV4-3	CASSQQGHDNYGYTF
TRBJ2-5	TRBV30	CAWSFGGGETQYF
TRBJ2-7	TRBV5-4	CASSFQGSNEQYF
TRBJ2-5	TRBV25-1	CASSGGEGGPQETQYF
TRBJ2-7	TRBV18	CASSPSAQGFYEQYF
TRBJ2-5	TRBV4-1	CASSQVRIGKLGTQYF
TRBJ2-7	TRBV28	CASSFRGQISYEQYF
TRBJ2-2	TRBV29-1	CSVETANTGELFF
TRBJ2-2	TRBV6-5	CASSFHDRYTGELFF
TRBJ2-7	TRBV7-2	CASSPRVVVVEQYF
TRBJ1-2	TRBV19	CATGQGRYGYTF
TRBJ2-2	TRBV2	CASRMAGSYGELFF
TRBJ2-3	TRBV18	CASSRNRQGLTDTQYF
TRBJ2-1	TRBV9	CASSPRQGTPDEQFF
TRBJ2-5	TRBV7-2	CASSFDREETQYF
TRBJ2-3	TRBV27	CASSRTVEDTQYF
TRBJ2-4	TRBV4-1	CASSQERRGAKNIQYF
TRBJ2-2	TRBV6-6	CASVGLQNTGELFF
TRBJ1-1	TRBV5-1	CASSFEGNTEAFF
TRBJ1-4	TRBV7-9	CASSATGSSEKLFF
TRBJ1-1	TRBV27	CASSPRGQVGEAFF
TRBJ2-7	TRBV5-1	CASSLAQGPNHEQYF
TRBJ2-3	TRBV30	CAWSPRGGTDTQYF
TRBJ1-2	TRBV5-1	CASSLTIGANYGYTF
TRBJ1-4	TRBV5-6	CASSLGTAMGEKLFF
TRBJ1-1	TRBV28	CASSLRVPPEAFF
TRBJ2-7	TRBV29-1	CSTQTGGGEQYF
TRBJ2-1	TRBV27	CASSFSGRAREQFF
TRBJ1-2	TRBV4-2	CASSQQGQNYGYTF
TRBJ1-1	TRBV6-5	CASRTGGLGAFF
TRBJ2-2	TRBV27	CASSSIGQQDTGELFF
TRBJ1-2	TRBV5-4	CASSARDRPQGYTF
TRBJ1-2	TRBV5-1	CASSRDRPNNGYTF
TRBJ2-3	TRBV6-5	CASSGLAGGDTQYF
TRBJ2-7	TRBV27	CASSNTRAIMGGYEQYF
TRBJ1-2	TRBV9	CASSVDTGDRQRNYGYTF
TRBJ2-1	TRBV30	CAWTGGISHNEQFF
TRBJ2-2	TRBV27	CASIGQNTGELFF
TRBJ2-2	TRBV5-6	CASSLQGSDTGELFF
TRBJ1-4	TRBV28	CASAPGWREEKLFF